The 3 T cell receptor beta chains listed next were all sequenced from one sample in a study of OX40 agonist ivuxolimab in advanced cancers. The repertoire was sequenced with immunoSEQ multiplex PCR; TCRdb's copy has only in-frame clones and lacks some. The sample yields around 61,000 clones, about four fifths seen once. This specimen consisted of CD4+ or CD8+ T cells sorted from blood, obtained in a trial of the OX40 agonist ivuxolimab. The receptor source for this set is an adult with an advanced solid tumor such as melanoma, head and neck, liver or kidney cancer.

The V gene is TRBV7-2, the J gene TRBJ1-2; D is ambiguous. Germline V CDR1 and CDR2: SGHTA, FQGNSA. Trimming removed 0 bases at V and 0 bases at J, with 5 bases between. This CDR3 region has 14 residues. The CDR3: CASSLALANYGYTF. As DNA, the CDR3 is TGTGCCAGCAGCTTAGCTTTGGCTAACTATGGCTACACCTTC.

The gene calls are TRBV4-2 and TRBJ2-1; 13 nucleotides align to TRBD2. This CDR3 spans 19 amino acids. J gave up 0 bases and V 2 bases, and 7 bases lay outside the gene matches. Germline loops: CDR1 LGHNA, CDR2 YNFKEQ. The CDR3 region is CASSQPKGLAGSSYNEQFF. In DNA form, the CDR3 reads TGTGCCAGCAGCCAACCTAAGGGACTAGCGGGGAGCTCCTACAATGAGCAGTTCTTC.

This clone has a single count. This chain uses TRBV7-9 with TRBJ2-1; maybe TRBD2 (6 bases). V was cut by 4 bases and J by 8 bases, with 15 bases left in between. The CDR3 is made up of 14 amino acids. Germline lookup yields CDR1 SEHNR and CDR2 FQNEAQ (reference sequence). CDR3: CASSWARDSDEQFF. The CDR3 DNA is TGTGCCAGCAGCTGGGCGCGGGATAGCGATGAGCAGTTCTTC.